This TCR beta chain derives from a study of vaccination and CD4 T cells after COVID-19. For the study at large: Overlapping spike peptides from SARS-CoV-2, HCoV-NL63, HCoV-OC43 and HCoV-229E served to stimulate the cells. No peptide, an HIV-1 Nef pool, or a CEFX pool was what each control culture received.

The assay that was used to sequence DNA from cultured CD4+ T cells was the Oncomine TCR Beta short-read assay. Once CD4+ T cells had been cultured, genomic DNA was extracted from them. TCRdb reprocessed the PCR reads via MiXCR and lists one record per CDR3 protein. The repertoire holds almost 9,500 distinct CDR3 sequences, 45% to 65% seen once, with approximately 19% in the top ten. From germline, CDR1 is MNHEY and CDR2 SVGAGI. The CDR3 contains 11 residues. Trimming cost V 4 bases and J 12 bases, with 10 bases left between them. This clonotype was picked up a small number of times. Its specificity is not known. Treatment indicated: approximately 9-day PBMC culture with coronavirus spike peptide pools or control peptides (ViraFEST assay).

Sequences were obtained from CD4+ T cells from blood, cultured in vitro. The receptor was isolated from a human donor who had recovered from COVID-19. The rearrangement uses TRBV6-5 and TRBJ1-5; D gene unclear. This CDR3 is CASSSHGVQHF. Written as DNA, the CDR3 is TGTGCCAGCAGTTCTCATGGAGTCCAGCATTTT.